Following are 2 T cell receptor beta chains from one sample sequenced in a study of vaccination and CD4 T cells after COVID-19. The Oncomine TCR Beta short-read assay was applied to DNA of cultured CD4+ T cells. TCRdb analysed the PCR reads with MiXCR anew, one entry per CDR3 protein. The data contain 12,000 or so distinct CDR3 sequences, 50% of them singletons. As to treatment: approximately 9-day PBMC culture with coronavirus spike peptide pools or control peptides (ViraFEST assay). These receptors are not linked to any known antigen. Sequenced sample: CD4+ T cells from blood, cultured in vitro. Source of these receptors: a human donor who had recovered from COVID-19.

The CDR3 loop reads CASSSGQGADTQYF. The CDR3 DNA sequence: TGTGCCAGCAGTTCAGGACAGGGGGCAGATACGCAGTATTTT. V and J are TRBV27 and TRBJ2-3, with 10 bases fitting TRBD1. Germline CDR1 MNHEY, CDR2 SMNVEV (reference sequence). The CDR3 runs to 14 residues. V trimming: 4 bases; J trimming: 4 bases; junction bases outside the gene matches: 2.

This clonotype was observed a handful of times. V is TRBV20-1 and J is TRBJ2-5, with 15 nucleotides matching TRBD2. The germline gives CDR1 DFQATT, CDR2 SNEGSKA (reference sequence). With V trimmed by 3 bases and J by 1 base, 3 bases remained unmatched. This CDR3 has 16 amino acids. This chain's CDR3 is CSARGLAGGLQETQYF. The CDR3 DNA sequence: TGCAGTGCTAGGGGACTAGCGGGAGGTCTCCAAGAGACCCAGTACTTC.